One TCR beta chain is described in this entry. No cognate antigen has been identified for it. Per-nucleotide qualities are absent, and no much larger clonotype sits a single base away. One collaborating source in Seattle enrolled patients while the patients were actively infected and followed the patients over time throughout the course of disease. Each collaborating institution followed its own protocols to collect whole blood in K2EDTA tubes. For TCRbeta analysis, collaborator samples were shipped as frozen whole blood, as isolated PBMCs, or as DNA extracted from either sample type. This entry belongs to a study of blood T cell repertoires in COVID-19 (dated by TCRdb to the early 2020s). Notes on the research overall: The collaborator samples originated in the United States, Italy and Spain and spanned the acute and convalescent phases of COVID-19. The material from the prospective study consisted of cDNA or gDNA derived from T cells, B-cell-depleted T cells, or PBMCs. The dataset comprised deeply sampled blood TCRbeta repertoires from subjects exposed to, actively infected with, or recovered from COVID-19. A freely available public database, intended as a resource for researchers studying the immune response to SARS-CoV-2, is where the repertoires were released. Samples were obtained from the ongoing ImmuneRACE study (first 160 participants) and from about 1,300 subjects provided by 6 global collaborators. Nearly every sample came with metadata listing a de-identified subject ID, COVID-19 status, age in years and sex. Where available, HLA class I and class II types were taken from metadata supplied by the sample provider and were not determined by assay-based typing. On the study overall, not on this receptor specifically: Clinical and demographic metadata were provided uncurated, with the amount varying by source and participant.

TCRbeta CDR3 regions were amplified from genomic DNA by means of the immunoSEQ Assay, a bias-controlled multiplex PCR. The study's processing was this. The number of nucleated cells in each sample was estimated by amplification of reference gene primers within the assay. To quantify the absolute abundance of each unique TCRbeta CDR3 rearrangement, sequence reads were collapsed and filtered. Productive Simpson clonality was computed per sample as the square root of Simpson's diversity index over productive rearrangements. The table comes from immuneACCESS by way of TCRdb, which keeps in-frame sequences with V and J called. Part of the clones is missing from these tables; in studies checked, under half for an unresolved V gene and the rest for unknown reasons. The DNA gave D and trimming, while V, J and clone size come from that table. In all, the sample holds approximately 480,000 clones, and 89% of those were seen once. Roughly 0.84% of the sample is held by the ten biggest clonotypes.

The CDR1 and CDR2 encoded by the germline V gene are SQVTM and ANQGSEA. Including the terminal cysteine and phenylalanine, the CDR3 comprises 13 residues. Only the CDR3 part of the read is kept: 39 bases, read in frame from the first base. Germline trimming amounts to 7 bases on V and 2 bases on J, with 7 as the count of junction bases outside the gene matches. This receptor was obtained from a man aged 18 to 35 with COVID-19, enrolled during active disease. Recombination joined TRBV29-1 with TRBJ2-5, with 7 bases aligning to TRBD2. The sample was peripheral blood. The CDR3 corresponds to CSGIAGEQETQYF. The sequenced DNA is TGCAGCGGGATAGCGGGTGAACAAGAGACCCAGTACTTC.